This T cell receptor beta chain was retrieved from a study of shared clonotypes between healthy human individuals. Study observations and caveats: The donor pool, a small one, limited the genetic and exposure-history diversity represented. In this cohort, only blood was sampled, and tissue repertoires likely differ.

The donor population consisted of healthy HIV-negative adults with no recent acute infections or vaccinations. Of note for this clone: What it binds is not known.

This CDR3 region has 17 residues. CDR1 KGHSH and CDR2 LQKENI come from the germline V gene. V gave up 3 bases and J gave up 7 bases; unmatched junction bases: 17. TCRdb's copy holds only in-frame clones and misses some; the assay was immunoSEQ multiplex PCR. The sample includes around 500,000 clones, roughly 80% of them seen just once. Sequencing input: PBMCs. J is TRBJ1-2 and V is TRBV18; 7 bases agree with TRBD1. The clonotype originates from a middle-aged woman in good health. Some clones in this sample may be carry-over from other donors' samples. The CDR3 coding sequence is TGTGCCAGCTCACCCCCTGGTTCAATAAGGGGGCAGGCTGGCTACACCTTC. Amino acids: CASSPPGSIRGQAGYTF. Complete variable domain (other parts from reference TRBV18 and TRBJ1-2): NAGVMQNPRHLVRRRGQEARLRCSPMKGHSHVYWYRQLPEEGLKFMVYLQKENIIDESGMPKERFSAEFPKEGPSILRIQQVVRGDSAAYFCASSPPGSIRGQAGYTFGSGTRLTVV.